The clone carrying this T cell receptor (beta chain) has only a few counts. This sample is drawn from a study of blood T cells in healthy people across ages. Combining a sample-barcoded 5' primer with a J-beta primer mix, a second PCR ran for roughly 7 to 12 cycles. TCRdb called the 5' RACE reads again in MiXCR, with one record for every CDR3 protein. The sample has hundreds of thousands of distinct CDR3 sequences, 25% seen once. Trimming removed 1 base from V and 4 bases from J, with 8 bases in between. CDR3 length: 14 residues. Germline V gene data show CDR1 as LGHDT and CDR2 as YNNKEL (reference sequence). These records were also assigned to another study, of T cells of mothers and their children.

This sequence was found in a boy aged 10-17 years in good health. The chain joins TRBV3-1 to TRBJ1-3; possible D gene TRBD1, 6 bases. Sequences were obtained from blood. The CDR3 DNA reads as TGTGCCAGCAGCCAAGGAGACAGGGGAAACACCATATATTTT. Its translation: CASSQGDRGNTIYF.